One and the same sample provided the 32 T cell receptor beta chains below, sequenced in a study of T cells in Graves' hyperthyroidism and ophthalmopathy. TCR beta CDR3 regions were amplified from RNA transcripts. HTBI primers were the set used in a first-round RT-PCR of the TCR CDR3. TCRdb independently ran MiXCR on the multiplex PCR reads; one entry per CDR3 protein. The table has a few hundred thousand distinct CDR3 sequences, more than 15% seen once. Sequenced sample: blood. The receptor source for this set is a woman aged 18-30 years with Graves' hyperthyroidism that later progressed to Graves' ophthalmopathy.

At least ten counts were recorded for this clonotype. V gene TRBV7-9 combines with J gene TRBJ2-7; 10 positions match TRBD1. The junction had 9 bases not matched to a gene; V was cut back by 5 bases and J by 5 bases. CDR1 and CDR2 from the germline V gene are SEHNR and FQNEAQ (reference sequence). The CDR3 totals 15 residues. CDR3 in amino acids: CASSLTGTGVNEQYF. The DNA for the CDR3 is TGTGCCAGCAGCCTAACCGGGACAGGGGTGAACGAGCAGTACTTC. The full variable domain, rest sourced from reference TRBV7-9 and TRBJ2-7, is DTGVSQNPRHKITKRGQNVTFRCDPISEHNRLYWYRQTLGQGPEFLTYFQNEAQLEKSRLLSDRFSAERPKGSFSTLEIQRTEQGDSAMYLCASSLTGTGVNEQYFGPGTRLTVT.

This clonotype occurred a few times. The rearrangement uses TRBV6-5 and TRBJ2-3; 7 bases map to TRBD1. Germline CDR1 is MNHEY and CDR2 is SVGAGI. V lost 2 bases and J lost 0; bases outside the gene matches: 5. The CDR3 is 16 amino acids. The CDR3 region is CASSYVTGASTDTQYF. CDR3 nucleotides: TGTGCCAGCAGTTACGTCACAGGGGCAAGCACAGATACGCAGTATTTT.

This clonotype was recorded at least ten times. The J gene is TRBJ2-1, the V gene TRBV2; D gene uncertain. The CDR3 has 15 amino acids. Germline V gives CDR1 SNHLY, CDR2 FYNNEI. Trimming took 4 bases from V and 1 from J, leaving 11 bases between them. The CDR3: CASSGSTRSYNEQFF. The CDR3 DNA reads TGTGCCAGCAGTGGGAGTACGAGGTCCTACAATGAGCAGTTCTTC.

This clonotype showed up many times. The chain uses TRBV3-1 and TRBJ1-1, with 11 bases fitting TRBD1. The germline V gene encodes CDR1 LGHDT and CDR2 YNNKEL (reference sequence). The CDR3 has 15 amino acids. J gave up 6 bases and V 1 base, and 4 bases lay outside the gene matches. CDR3 amino acids: CASSQGRTGGAEAFF. The DNA of the CDR3 is TGTGCCAGCAGCCAAGGTCGGACAGGGGGCGCTGAAGCTTTCTTT. The full variable domain, completed using reference TRBV3-1 and TRBJ1-1, is DTAVSQTPKYLVTQMGNDKSIKCEQNLGHDTMYWYKQDSKKFLKIMFSYNNKELIINETVPNRFSPKSPDKAHLNLHINSLELGDSAVYFCASSQGRTGGAEAFFGQGTRLTVV.

At least ten counts were recorded for this clonotype. V usage is TRBV5-5 and J usage is TRBJ1-2; TRBD1 matches at 7 bases. The trim removed 2 bases at V and 3 bases at J, leaving 7 bases unmatched. The CDR3 has 15 residues. Germline CDR1 and CDR2: SGHKS and YYEKEE (reference sequence). DNA for the CDR3: TGTGCCAGCAGCTTACTGGGACAGACATACTATGGCTACACCTTC. It is translated as CASSLLGQTYYGYTF.

The V gene is TRBV29-1, the J gene TRBJ2-1; D possibly corresponds to TRBD2 (6 bases). This CDR3 spans 16 amino acids. From germline, CDR1 is SQVTM and CDR2 ANQGSEA. Trimming took off 2 bases at V and 0 bases at J, with 14 bases between the two ends. CDR3 sequence (DNA): TGCAGCGTTGAACTGGCTAGCGACACCTCCTACAATGAGCAGTTCTTC. Translation gives CSVELASDTSYNEQFF.

The table lists this clonotype with a few counts. The gene calls are TRBV30 and TRBJ1-5; D is unclear. Trimming took 0 bases from V and 0 from J, leaving 3 bases between them. CDR3 size: 13 residues. Germline V gene data show CDR1 as GTSNPN and CDR2 as SVGIG (reference sequence). The CDR3 protein is CAWSVHSNQPQHF. CDR3 bases: TGTGCCTGGAGTGTCCATAGCAATCAGCCCCAGCATTTT.

The rearrangement joins TRBV4-3 to TRBJ2-1; the D gene could be TRBD1 or TRBD2 (7 bases each). V lost 0 bases to trimming and J lost 2 bases, with 11 bases between them. Germline V gene lookup returns CDR1 LGHNA and CDR2 YSLEER. The length of the CDR3 is 16 residues. DNA of the CDR3: TGCGCCAGCAGCCAAGAGACAGGGACTACCTACAATGAGCAGTTCTTC. It encodes CASSQETGTTYNEQFF.

This chain's CDR3 is CASSPRSRDLSGNTIYF. The CDR3 DNA sequence: TGTGCCAGCAGTCCCCGGTCCCGGGACCTTTCTGGAAACACCATATATTTT. This chain connects TRBV6-1 to TRBJ1-3; tentatively, D is TRBD1 (5 bases). V lost 5 bases and J 1 base, leaving 18 bases between the germline ends. CDR3 length: 17 residues. Germline values: CDR1 MNHNS, CDR2 SASEGT.

The chain is built from TRBV6-1 and TRBJ2-1; possibly TRBD2 for D (6 bases). V gave up 5 bases and J gave up 7 bases, with 18 bases separating them. CDR1 is MNHNS and CDR2 is SASEGT in the germline V gene. The CDR3 totals 15 residues. This CDR3 is CASSPGTPWGNEQFF. CDR3 coding DNA: TGTGCCAGCAGTCCCGGGACTCCCTGGGGGAATGAGCAGTTCTTC.

This clonotype came up many times. V usage is TRBV12-3 or TRBV12-4 and J usage is TRBJ2-5; TRBD1 aligns across 10 bases. The junction had 6 bases not matched to a gene; V was cut back by 6 bases and J by 5 bases. CDR3 length equals 14 residues. CDR3 sequence (DNA): TGTGCCAGCAGCCAGACAGGGGGCTTGGAGACCCAGTACTTC. This codes for CASSQTGGLETQYF.

There are many counts of this clonotype. The V and J genes are TRBV19 and TRBJ1-2; the D is unclear. V was clipped by 6 bases and J by 5 bases, with 13 bases between them. This CDR3 is built from 13 residues. The germline CDR1 and CDR2 sequences are LNHDA and SQIVND (reference sequence). In nucleotides, the CDR3 is TGTGCCAGTAGCCTCACGACCTCATATGGCTACACCTTC. Its protein product is CASSLTTSYGYTF.

This clonotype was seen ten or more times. J is TRBJ2-1 and V is TRBV7-9; the match to TRBD1 covers 9 bases. The CDR3 is made up of 16 amino acids. Germline-derived CDR1 and CDR2 are SEHNR and FQNEAQ (reference sequence). V trimming: 4 bases; J trimming: 4 bases; junction bases outside the gene matches: 8. CDR3 loop: CASSSGQGSPYNEQFF. The CDR3 bases are TGTGCCAGCAGCTCGGGACAGGGCTCCCCTTACAATGAGCAGTTCTTC.

This clonotype has a count of ten or more. J is TRBJ2-7 and V is TRBV29-1; the D is unclear. Germline CDR1 and CDR2: SQVTM and ANQGSEA. This CDR3 comprises 10 residues. With 5 bases removed from V and 9 bases from J, the gap between germline ends came to 11 bases. CDR3 region: CSVFGPSQYF. The CDR3 coding sequence is TGCAGCGTTTTCGGGCCGTCGCAGTACTTC.

The sample holds many counts of this clonotype. This sequence joins TRBV28 and TRBJ2-7; D is possibly TRBD2 (7 bases). Looked up from germline, CDR1 is MDHEN and CDR2 is SYDVKM. This CDR3 contains 14 residues. V lost 4 bases, J lost 1 base, and 11 bases lay in between. The CDR3 coding sequence is TGTGCCAGCAGTTCCGGGGGGACATCCTACGAGCAGTACTTC. It is translated as CASSSGGTSYEQYF. Full variable domain (missing parts from reference TRBV28 and TRBJ2-7): DVKVTQSSRYLVKRTGEKVFLECVQDMDHENMFWYRQDPGLGLRLIYFSYDVKMKEKGDIPEGYSVSREKKERFSLILESASTNQTSMYLCASSSGGTSYEQYFGPGTRLTVT.

In its sample, this clonotype was seen a few times. At one of its ends the junction is not consistent with the germline gene, which may arise from a read error. J is TRBJ2-3 and V is TRBV4-3; D possibly uses TRBD1 or TRBD2 (5 bases each). CDR1 is LGHNA, CDR2 YSLEER, per germline. There are 15 residues in the CDR3. The CDR3 nucleotides read TGCGCCAGCAGCCAAGTCCGAGGGGAGACAGTTACGCAGTATTTT. The encoded protein is CASSQVRGETVTQYF.

This clonotype showed up many times. The rearrangement uses TRBV28 and TRBJ2-1; 8 bases are a match to TRBD2. The germline V gene encodes CDR1 MDHEN and CDR2 SYDVKM. The CDR3 is 15 residues long. Unmatched junction bases numbered 8, after V lost 4 bases and J lost 6 bases. CDR3 loop: CASSSLAGNPNEQFF. In nucleotides, the CDR3 is TGTGCCAGCAGTTCCTTAGCGGGGAACCCCAATGAGCAGTTCTTC.

There are many counts of this clonotype. The genes are TRBV12-3 or TRBV12-4 and TRBJ2-3; 13 nucleotides match TRBD2. The CDR3 has 18 amino acids. Trimming removed 5 bases from V and 1 base from J; junction bases left unmatched: 9. CDR3 in amino acids: CASSPGLAGAPGTDTQYF. The CDR3 DNA follows: TGTGCCAGCAGTCCCGGACTAGCGGGAGCTCCAGGCACAGATACGCAGTATTTT.

This clonotype showed up many times. V is TRBV2 and J is TRBJ2-2, with D perhaps matching TRBD2 (5 bases). The CDR3 length is 16 residues. Looked up from germline, CDR1 is SNHLY and CDR2 is FYNNEI. The V end lost 1 base, the J end lost 3 bases, and 12 bases lay between the germline ends. CDR3 sequence (DNA): TGTGCCAGCAGTGAAGGCCCGGGGTCCTACACCGGGGAGCTGTTTTTT. Translation: CASSEGPGSYTGELFF.

This clonotype has ten or more counts. The V call is TRBV12-3 or TRBV12-4, the J call TRBJ2-1; D uncertain. The CDR3 is 15 amino acids. With 6 bases removed from V and 6 bases from J, the gap between germline ends came to 18 bases. CDR3 region: CASSLQTHPTNEQFF. The CDR3 region has the DNA TGTGCCAGCAGCCTCCAGACTCATCCCACCAATGAGCAGTTCTTC.

In its sample, this clonotype was seen once. This sequence joins TRBV6-1 and TRBJ1-2, with D perhaps matching TRBD1 (6 bases). The CDR3 extends over 12 amino acids. Trimming removed 8 bases at V and 7 bases at J, with 14 bases between. From germline, CDR1 is MNHNS and CDR2 SASEGT. CDR3 residues: CASSPDSGGYTF. In DNA form, the CDR3 reads TGTGCCAGCTCCCCGGACAGTGGTGGCTACACCTTC.

This clonotype was observed many times. The J gene is TRBJ1-5, the V gene TRBV7-6; 12 bases agree with TRBD1. The CDR3 sequence is 15 residues long. Germline-derived CDR1 and CDR2 are SGHVS and FNYEAQ. Trimming took 5 bases from V and 8 from J; bases not matched to a gene: 7. The CDR3 loop is CASSAGTGGKEPQHF. CDR3 in DNA: TGTGCCAGCAGCGCCGGGACAGGGGGCAAGGAGCCCCAGCATTTT.

Comment on this clonotype: A single base separates this from a much larger clone, so it may be a read error. V usage is TRBV20-1 and J usage is TRBJ2-1; no clear D gene. The CDR3 extends over 15 amino acids. From germline, CDR1 is DFQATT and CDR2 SNEGSKA (reference sequence). V gave up 4 bases and J gave up 3 bases, with 16 bases separating them. The DNA of the CDR3 is TGCAGTGCTAAAGACCCCCCTCAACGCTACAATGAGCAGTTCTTC. Translation: CSAKDPPQRYNEQFF.

This clonotype has a handful of counts. The genes are TRBV2 and TRBJ2-7; possibly TRBD1 for D (5 bases). CDR3 length: 14 residues. Germline CDR1 is SNHLY and CDR2 is FYNNEI. With 4 bases removed from V and 7 bases from J, the gap between germline ends came to 17 bases. CDR3 in DNA: TGTGCCAGCAGTGGTGGGGTTGGGGCTAGAGAGCAGTACTTC. Translated: CASSGGVGAREQYF.

This clonotype came up many times. This chain's CDR3 is CASSLVQPMNTEAFF. The CDR3 DNA reads TGTGCCAGCAGTTTGGTACAGCCCATGAACACTGAAGCTTTCTTT. V is TRBV28 and J is TRBJ1-1; D is unclear. Germline CDR1 MDHEN, CDR2 SYDVKM. With 3 bases removed from V and 0 bases from J, the gap between germline ends came to 11 bases. The CDR3 covers 15 residues. Based on the CDR3 plus reference TRBV28 and TRBJ1-1, the full variable domain is DVKVTQSSRYLVKRTGEKVFLECVQDMDHENMFWYRQDPGLGLRLIYFSYDVKMKEKGDIPEGYSVSREKKERFSLILESASTNQTSMYLCASSLVQPMNTEAFFGQGTRLTVV.

The sample holds a few counts of this clonotype. The chain couples TRBV20-1 to TRBJ2-1; no clear D gene. Germline assignment: CDR1 DFQATT and CDR2 SNEGSKA (reference sequence). The CDR3 has 13 amino acids. The germline V and J ends were trimmed by 4 bases and 4 bases, with 11 bases remaining between them. This CDR3 is CSAIANPYNEQFF. In DNA form, the CDR3 reads TGCAGTGCTATTGCAAATCCATACAATGAGCAGTTCTTC.

This clonotype was detected ten times or more. V is TRBV7-9 and J is TRBJ2-5; 9 nucleotides align to TRBD2. V lost 3 bases, J lost 5 bases, and 10 bases stayed unmatched. CDR3 length: 16 residues. Germline CDR1 is SEHNR and CDR2 is FQNEAQ (reference sequence). The CDR3 DNA reads as TGTGCCAGCAGCTTCACTAGCGGGCTCCAGGGGGAGACCCAGTACTTC. Translation: CASSFTSGLQGETQYF.

This clonotype was observed a handful of times. The chain employs TRBV6-1 and TRBJ2-3, with D hard to call. Germline V gene sequence: CDR1 MNHNS, CDR2 SASEGT. CDR3 length: 10 residues. The V and J ends lost 7 bases and 7 bases respectively, with 6 bases between them. CDR3 DNA: TGTGCCAGCAAGCTAAATACGCAGTATTTT. Protein product: CASKLNTQYF.

This rearrangement joins TRBV5-1 to TRBJ1-4; the D is unclear. V dropped 3 bases and J dropped 7 bases, with 10 bases sitting between them. CDR1 and CDR2 from the germline V gene are SGHRS and YFSETQ. This CDR3 is built from 13 residues. CDR3 DNA sequence: TGCGCCAGCAGCTCCGGATCGGGTGAAAAACTGTTTTTT. Protein sequence: CASSSGSGEKLFF.

This clonotype was observed a handful of times. V usage is TRBV19 and J usage is TRBJ2-2; 9 positions match TRBD2. CDR3 size: 17 residues. J lost 2 bases, V lost 3 bases, and 7 bases had no gene match. Germline CDR1 reads LNHDA; CDR2 reads SQIVND (reference sequence). CDR3 in DNA: TGTGCCAGTAGTATTAGGGCGGGAGGGCCTAACACCGGGGAGCTGTTTTTT. This sequence encodes CASSIRAGGPNTGELFF.

The chain combines TRBV7-2 with TRBJ2-3; 12 bases match TRBD1. The trim removed 4 bases at V and 8 bases at J, leaving 10 bases unmatched. The CDR3 sequence is 16 residues long. Germline assignment: CDR1 SGHTA and CDR2 FQGNSA. Here the CDR3 DNA reads TGTGCCAGCAGCTCGAGCGGGACAGGGGGCCGTGGTACGCAGTATTTT. Translation: CASSSSGTGGRGTQYF. Full variable domain (rest looked up from reference TRBV7-2 and TRBJ2-3): GAGVSQSPSNKVTEKGKDVELRCDPISGHTALYWYRQSLGQGLEFLIYFQGNSAPDKSGLPSDRFSAERTGGSVSTLTIQRTQQEDSAVYLCASSSSGTGGRGTQYFGPGTRLTVL.

This clonotype was counted at least ten times. The rearrangement links TRBV28 to TRBJ2-1; D gene ambiguous. CDR3 size: 14 residues. Trimming cost V 3 bases and J 4 bases, with 10 bases left between them. CDR1 MDHEN and CDR2 SYDVKM come from the germline V gene. The CDR3 spells CASSFRTEYNEQFF. For the CDR3, the DNA is TGTGCCAGCAGTTTCCGGACCGAATACAATGAGCAGTTCTTC. The variable domain in full, completed from reference TRBV28 and TRBJ2-1, reads DVKVTQSSRYLVKRTGEKVFLECVQDMDHENMFWYRQDPGLGLRLIYFSYDVKMKEKGDIPEGYSVSREKKERFSLILESASTNQTSMYLCASSFRTEYNEQFFGPGTRLTVL.